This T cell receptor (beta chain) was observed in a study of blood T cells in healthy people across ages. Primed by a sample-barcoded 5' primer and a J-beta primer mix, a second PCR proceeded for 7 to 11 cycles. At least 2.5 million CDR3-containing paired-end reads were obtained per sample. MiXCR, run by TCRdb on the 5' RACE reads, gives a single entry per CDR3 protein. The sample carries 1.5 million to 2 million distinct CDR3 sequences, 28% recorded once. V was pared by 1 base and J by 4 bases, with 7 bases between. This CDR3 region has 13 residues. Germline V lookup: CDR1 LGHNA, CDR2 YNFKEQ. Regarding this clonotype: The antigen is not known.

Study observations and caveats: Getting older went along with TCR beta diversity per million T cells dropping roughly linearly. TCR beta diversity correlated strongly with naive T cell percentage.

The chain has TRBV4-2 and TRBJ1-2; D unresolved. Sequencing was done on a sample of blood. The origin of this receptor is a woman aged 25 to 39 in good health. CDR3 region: CASSQGAPYGYTF. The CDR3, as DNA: TGTGCCAGCAGCCAAGGGGCTCCCTATGGCTACACCTTC.